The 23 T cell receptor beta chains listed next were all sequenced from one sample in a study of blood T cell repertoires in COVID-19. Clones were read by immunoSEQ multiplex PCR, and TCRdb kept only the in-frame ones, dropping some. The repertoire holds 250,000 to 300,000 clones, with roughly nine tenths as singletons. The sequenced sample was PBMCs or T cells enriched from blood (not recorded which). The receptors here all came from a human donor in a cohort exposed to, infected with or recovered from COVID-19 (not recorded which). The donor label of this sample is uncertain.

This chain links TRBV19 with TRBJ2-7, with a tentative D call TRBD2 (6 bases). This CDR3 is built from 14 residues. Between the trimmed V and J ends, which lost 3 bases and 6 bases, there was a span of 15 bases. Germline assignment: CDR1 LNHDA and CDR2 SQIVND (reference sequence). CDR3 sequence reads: CASSMAGYASEQYF. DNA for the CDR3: TGTGCCAGTAGTATGGCGGGGTATGCCTCCGAGCAGTACTTC.

CDR3 protein: CASSQLAGGVSYNEQFF. The DNA of the CDR3 is TGTGCCAGCAGCCAGCTAGCGGGGGGGGTTTCCTACAATGAGCAGTTCTTC. The chain recombines TRBV3-1 (or the pseudogene TRBV3-2) with TRBJ2-1; 12 nucleotides line up with TRBD2. Trimming at V came to 3 bases and at J to 1 base, leaving 4 bases not matched to a gene. The CDR3 spans 17 residues. The germline V gene has CDR1 LGHDT and CDR2 YNNKEL (reference sequence).

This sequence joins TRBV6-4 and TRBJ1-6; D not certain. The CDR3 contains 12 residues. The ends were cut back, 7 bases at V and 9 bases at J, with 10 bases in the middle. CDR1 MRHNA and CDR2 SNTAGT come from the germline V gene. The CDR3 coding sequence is TGTGCCAGCAAAAGCAGAGGTTCACCCCTCCACTTT. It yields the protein CASKSRGSPLHF.

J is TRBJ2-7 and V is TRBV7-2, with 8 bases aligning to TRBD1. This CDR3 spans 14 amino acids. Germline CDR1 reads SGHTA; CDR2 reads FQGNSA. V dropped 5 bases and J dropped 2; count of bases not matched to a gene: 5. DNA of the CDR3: TGTGCCAGCAGCAGGGACAGGAGAACCTACGAGCAGTACTTC. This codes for CASSRDRRTYEQYF.

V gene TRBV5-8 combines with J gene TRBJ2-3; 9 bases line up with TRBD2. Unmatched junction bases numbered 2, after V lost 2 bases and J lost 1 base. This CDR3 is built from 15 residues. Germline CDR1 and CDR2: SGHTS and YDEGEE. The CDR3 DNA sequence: TGTGCCAGCAGCTTACCTAGCGGGGGCACAGATACGCAGTATTTT. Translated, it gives CASSLPSGGTDTQYF.

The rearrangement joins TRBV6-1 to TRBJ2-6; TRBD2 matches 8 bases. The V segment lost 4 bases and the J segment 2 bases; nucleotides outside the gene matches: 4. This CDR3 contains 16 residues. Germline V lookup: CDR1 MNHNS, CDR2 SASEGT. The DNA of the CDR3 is TGTGCCAGCAGTGTCCCCGGGGGGGCTGGGGCCAACGTCCTGACTTTC. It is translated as CASSVPGGAGANVLTF.

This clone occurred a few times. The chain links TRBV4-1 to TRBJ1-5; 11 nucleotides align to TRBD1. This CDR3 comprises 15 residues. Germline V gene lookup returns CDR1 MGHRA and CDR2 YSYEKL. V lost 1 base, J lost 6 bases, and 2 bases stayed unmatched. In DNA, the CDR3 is TGCGCCAGCAGCCAAGGGACAGGGGGCGGTCAGCCCCAGCATTTT. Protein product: CASSQGTGGGQPQHF.

CDR3 residues: CASAPTGGGGAYEQYF. The DNA of the CDR3 is TGTGCTAGTGCCCCTACTGGGGGGGGCGGGGCCTACGAGCAGTACTTC. The V and J genes are TRBV12-5 and TRBJ2-7; D is possibly TRBD2 (7 bases). V shed 7 bases and J shed 2 bases, with 21 bases lying between them. Per germline, CDR1 LGHNT and CDR2 FRNRAP. The CDR3 runs to 16 residues.

The CDR3 region is CASSSPGQGYEQYF. As DNA, the CDR3 is TGTGCCAGCAGCTCTCCGGGACAGGGCTACGAGCAGTACTTC. The V gene is TRBV7-9, the J gene TRBJ2-7; TRBD1 matches at 9 bases. Germline V gives CDR1 SEHNR, CDR2 FQNEAQ (reference sequence). J was trimmed by 3 bases and V by 4 bases; bases with no gene match: 4. The CDR3 runs to 14 residues.

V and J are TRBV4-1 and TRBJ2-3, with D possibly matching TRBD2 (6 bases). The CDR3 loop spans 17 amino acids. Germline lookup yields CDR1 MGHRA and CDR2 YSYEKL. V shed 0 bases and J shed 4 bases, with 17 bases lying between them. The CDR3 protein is CASSQEGETSVSDTQYF. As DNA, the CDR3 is TGCGCCAGCAGCCAAGAAGGTGAGACTAGTGTATCAGATACGCAGTATTTT.

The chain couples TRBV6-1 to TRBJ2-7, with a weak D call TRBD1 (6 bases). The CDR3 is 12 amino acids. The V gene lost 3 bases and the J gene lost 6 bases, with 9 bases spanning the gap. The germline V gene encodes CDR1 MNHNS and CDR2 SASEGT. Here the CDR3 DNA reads TGTGCCAGCAGTGAGTGGGGGCCCGAGCAGTACTTC. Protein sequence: CASSEWGPEQYF.

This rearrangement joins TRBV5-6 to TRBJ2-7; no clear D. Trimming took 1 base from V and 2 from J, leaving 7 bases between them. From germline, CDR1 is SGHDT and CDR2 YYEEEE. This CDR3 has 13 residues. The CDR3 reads CASSLKAAYEQYF. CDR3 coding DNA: TGTGCCAGCAGCTTGAAGGCGGCCTACGAGCAGTACTTC.

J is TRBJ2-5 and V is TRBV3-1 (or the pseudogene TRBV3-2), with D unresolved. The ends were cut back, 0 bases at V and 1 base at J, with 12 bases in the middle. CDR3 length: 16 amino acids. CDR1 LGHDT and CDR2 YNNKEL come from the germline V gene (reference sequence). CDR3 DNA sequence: TGTGCCAGCAGCCAAGATGAGCCAGCAGGCCAAGAGACCCAGTACTTC. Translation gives CASSQDEPAGQETQYF.

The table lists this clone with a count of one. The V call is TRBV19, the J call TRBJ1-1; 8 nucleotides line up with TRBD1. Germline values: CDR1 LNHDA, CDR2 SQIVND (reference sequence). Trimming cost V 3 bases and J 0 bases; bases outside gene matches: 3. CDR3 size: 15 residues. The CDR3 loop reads CASSMPDRVNTEAFF. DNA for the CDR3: TGTGCCAGTAGTATGCCGGACAGGGTGAACACTGAAGCTTTCTTT.

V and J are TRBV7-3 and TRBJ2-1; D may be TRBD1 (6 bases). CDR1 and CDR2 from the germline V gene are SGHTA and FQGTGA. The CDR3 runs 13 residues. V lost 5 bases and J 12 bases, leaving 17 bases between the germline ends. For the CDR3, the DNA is TGTGCCAGCAGCCGGTTTACAGGGAAATCGCAGTTCTTC. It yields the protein CASSRFTGKSQFF.

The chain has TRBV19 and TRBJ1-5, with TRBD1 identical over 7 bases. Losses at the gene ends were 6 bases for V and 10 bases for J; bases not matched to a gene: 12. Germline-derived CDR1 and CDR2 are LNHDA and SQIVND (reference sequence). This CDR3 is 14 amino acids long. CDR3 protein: CASSQTGSHLPQHF. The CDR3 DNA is TGTGCCAGTAGCCAGACAGGGTCTCATCTTCCCCAGCATTTT.

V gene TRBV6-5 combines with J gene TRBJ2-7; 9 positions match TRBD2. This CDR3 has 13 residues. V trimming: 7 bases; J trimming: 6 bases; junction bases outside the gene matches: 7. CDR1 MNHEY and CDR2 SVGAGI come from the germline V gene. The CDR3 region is CASKPGLASEQYF. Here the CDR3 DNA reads TGTGCCAGCAAACCGGGACTAGCCAGCGAGCAGTACTTC.

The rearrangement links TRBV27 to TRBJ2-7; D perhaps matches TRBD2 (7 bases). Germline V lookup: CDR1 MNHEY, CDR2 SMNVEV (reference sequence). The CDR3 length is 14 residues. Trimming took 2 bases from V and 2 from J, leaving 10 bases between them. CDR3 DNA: TGTGCCAGCAGTTTAGAAGGGGGGGCCTACGAGCAGTACTTC. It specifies CASSLEGGAYEQYF.

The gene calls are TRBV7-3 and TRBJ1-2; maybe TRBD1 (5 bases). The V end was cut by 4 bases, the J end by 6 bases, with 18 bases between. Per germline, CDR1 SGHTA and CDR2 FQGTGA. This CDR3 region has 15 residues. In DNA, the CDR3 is TGTGCCAGCAGCTCTCAGGGAGGTGGGCGGGATGGCTACACCTTC. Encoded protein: CASSSQGGGRDGYTF.

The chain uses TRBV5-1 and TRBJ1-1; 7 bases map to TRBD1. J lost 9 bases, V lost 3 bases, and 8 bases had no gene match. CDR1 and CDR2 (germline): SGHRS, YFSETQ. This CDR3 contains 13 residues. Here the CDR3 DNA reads TGCGCCAGCAGCTGGGGAGACAGGGCAAAAGCTTTCTTT. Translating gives CASSWGDRAKAFF.

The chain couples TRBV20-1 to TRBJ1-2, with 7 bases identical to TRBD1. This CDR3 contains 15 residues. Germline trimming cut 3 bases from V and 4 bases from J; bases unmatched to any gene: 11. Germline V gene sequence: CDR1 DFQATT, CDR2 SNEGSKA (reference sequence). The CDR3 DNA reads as TGCAGTGCTAGTGACGCCAGGGGGGTTGCCTATGGCTACACCTTC. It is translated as CSASDARGVAYGYTF.

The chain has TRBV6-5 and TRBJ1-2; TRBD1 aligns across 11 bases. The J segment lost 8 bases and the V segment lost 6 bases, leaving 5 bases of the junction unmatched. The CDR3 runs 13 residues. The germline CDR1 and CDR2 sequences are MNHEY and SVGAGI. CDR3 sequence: CASRGQGVGGYTF. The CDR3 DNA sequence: TGTGCCAGCAGGGGACAGGGGGTAGGAGGCTACACCTTC.

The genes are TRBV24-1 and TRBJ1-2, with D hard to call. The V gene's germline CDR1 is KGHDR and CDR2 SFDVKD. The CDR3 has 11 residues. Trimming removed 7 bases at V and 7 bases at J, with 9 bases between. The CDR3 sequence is CATRRASGYTF. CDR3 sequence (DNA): TGTGCCACCAGGAGGGCAAGTGGCTACACCTTC.